This TCR beta chain came from a study of OX40 agonist ivuxolimab in advanced cancers. Sequencing used immunoSEQ multiplex PCR; TCRdb keeps in-frame clones, though not all of them. The table has some 100,000 clones, 80% to 95% seen once; the top ten hold approximately 3.6%. Autoimmune disease history or systemic immunosuppression excluded patients. Germline-derived CDR1 and CDR2 are SEHNR and FQNEAQ (reference sequence). The CDR3 is 15 residues long. Trimming took 1 base from V and 4 from J; bases not matched to a gene: 5. This TCR was recovered from an adult with an advanced solid tumor such as melanoma, head and neck, liver or kidney cancer. Specimen: CD4+ or CD8+ T cells sorted from blood, collected in a trial of the OX40 agonist ivuxolimab. The gene calls are TRBV7-9 and TRBJ2-3, with 7 bases lining up with TRBD2. CDR3 sequence (DNA): TGTGCCAGCAGCTTAGGGGACTACGGTTCAGATACGCAGTATTTT. This encodes CASSLGDYGSDTQYF.